Shown below are 20 T cell receptor beta chains from a single sample sequenced in a study of control samples from healthy donors and cancer patients. Produced via immunoSEQ multiplex PCR; TCRdb's table is partial and in-frame only. The sample contains 100,000 to 150,000 clones, about 90% of which appear only once. Sequencing was done on a sample of blood. All receptors derive from a woman in her fifties or sixties in good health.

J is TRBJ1-6 and V is TRBV27; 12 bases line up with TRBD1. The CDR3 spans 15 residues. Trimming at V came to 6 bases and at J to 7 bases, leaving 4 bases not matched to a gene. Germline CDR1 and CDR2: MNHEY and SMNVEV (reference sequence). CDR3 sequence reads: CASSLGTGGNSPLHF. CDR3 in DNA: TGTGCCAGCAGCCTAGGGACAGGGGGCAATTCACCCCTCCACTTT.

The chain employs TRBV12-3 or TRBV12-4 and TRBJ1-1, with D perhaps matching TRBD1 (5 bases). This CDR3 is built from 13 residues. Trimming took off 7 bases at V and 2 bases at J, with 11 bases between the two ends. The CDR3 nucleotides read TGTGCCAGCACCTTGTGGGGCAACACTGAAGCTTTCTTT. Translated: CASTLWGNTEAFF.

The chain has TRBV19 and TRBJ1-2, with D tentatively TRBD1 (6 bases). CDR3 length: 13 amino acids. Germline assignment: CDR1 LNHDA and CDR2 SQIVND (reference sequence). Trimming cost V 7 bases and J 7 bases, with 16 bases left between them. The CDR3 sequence is CASKVTGVPGYTF. The CDR3 nucleotides are TGTGCCAGTAAGGTGACAGGAGTCCCTGGCTACACCTTC.

This clone occurred a few times. The J gene is TRBJ2-3, the V gene TRBV11-2; TRBD2 aligns across 9 bases. Trimming took 6 bases from V and 2 from J; bases not matched to a gene: 6. This CDR3 is built from 15 residues. Per germline, CDR1 SGHAT and CDR2 FQNNGV. DNA for the CDR3: TGTGCCAGCAGATTTAAGCGGGGGGCCACAGATACGCAGTATTTT. Protein product: CASRFKRGATDTQYF.

The DNA for the CDR3 is TGCAGCGTTGGGACTCCTCCTAGCTACAATGAGCAGTTCTTC. Amino acid sequence: CSVGTPPSYNEQFF. This chain connects TRBV29-1 to TRBJ2-1, with D perhaps matching TRBD2 (5 bases). CDR1 is SQVTM, CDR2 ANQGSEA, per germline. The CDR3 totals 14 residues. Trimming took 4 bases from V and 3 from J, leaving 13 bases between them.

The gene calls are TRBV5-1 and TRBJ1-1; 11 bases align to TRBD1. The J segment lost 1 base and the V segment lost 6 bases, leaving 14 bases of the junction unmatched. This CDR3 has 18 residues. Germline V lookup: CDR1 SGHRS, CDR2 YFSETQ. The CDR3 reads CASTPGGQGVGRNTEAFF. The CDR3 DNA follows: TGCGCCAGCACCCCTGGGGGACAGGGGGTTGGCAGGAACACTGAAGCTTTCTTT.

The chain links TRBV3-1 (or the pseudogene TRBV3-2) to TRBJ1-2, with 7 bases matching TRBD1. This CDR3 is 13 amino acids long. The J segment lost 5 bases and the V segment lost 3 bases, leaving 3 bases of the junction unmatched. Germline V gene data show CDR1 as LGHDT and CDR2 as YNNKEL (reference sequence). DNA for the CDR3: TGTGCCAGCAGCCAGGACAGGTTTTATGGCTACACCTTC. Protein product: CASSQDRFYGYTF.

The V and J genes are TRBV5-6 and TRBJ2-6; D is unclear. Germline-derived CDR1 and CDR2 are SGHDT and YYEEEE. The CDR3 totals 13 residues. Deletions cut 1 base from V and 4 bases from J, with 3 bases between. The CDR3 is CASSLSGANVLTF. In DNA form, the CDR3 reads TGTGCCAGCAGCTTGTCCGGGGCCAACGTCCTGACTTTC.

A note on this clone: The junction shows a germline mismatch at one end, possibly a read error. This chain joins TRBV6-2 or TRBV6-3 and TRBJ2-3; 7 bases line up with TRBD2. CDR1 is MNHEY and CDR2 is SVGEGT in the germline V gene. This CDR3 contains 17 residues. The CDR3: CAGSYRLAEGWTDTQYF. Written as DNA, the CDR3 is TGTGCCGGCAGTTACCGTCTAGCGGAAGGATGGACAGATACGCAGTATTTT.

Notes on this clone: At one of its ends the junction is not consistent with the germline gene, which may arise from a read error. The same CDR3 arises from other DNA sequences in this sample as well. V gene TRBV28 combines with J gene TRBJ1-5; D is uncertain. Germline V gene data show CDR1 as MDHEN and CDR2 as SYDVKM. There are 16 residues in the CDR3. The CDR3 here is CASSSAGSIRQEPQHF. The CDR3 DNA reads as TGCGCCAGCAGTTCCGCCGGTTCCATTCGCCAGGAGCCCCAGCATTTT. Variable domain in full (rest from reference TRBV28 and TRBJ1-5): DVKVTQSSRYLVKRTGEKVFLECVQDMDHENMFWYRQDPGLGLRLIYFSYDVKMKEKGDIPEGYSVSREKKERFSLILESASTNQTSMYLCASSSAGSIRQEPQHFGDGTRLSIL.

The chain has TRBV28 and TRBJ1-2; perhaps TRBD1 as D (5 bases). CDR1 and CDR2 (germline): MDHEN, SYDVKM. CDR3 length: 11 residues. Trimming took 5 bases from V and 8 from J, leaving 9 bases between them. The CDR3 sequence: CASSEGLGYTF. CDR3 nucleotide sequence: TGTGCCAGCAGTGAGGGGTTAGGCTACACCTTC.

V is TRBV10-1 and J is TRBJ1-1; no definite D call. There are 14 residues in the CDR3. Germline V gives CDR1 WNHNN, CDR2 SYGVQD (reference sequence). The V end was cut by 0 bases, the J end by 0 bases, with 5 bases between. CDR3 residues: CASSESRMNTEAFF. CDR3 bases: TGCGCCAGCAGTGAGTCCAGGATGAACACTGAAGCTTTCTTT.

This chain uses TRBV19 with TRBJ2-3, with a weak D call TRBD2 (5 bases). Germline V gene data show CDR1 as LNHDA and CDR2 as SQIVND (reference sequence). The CDR3 consists of 16 residues. V was shortened by 5 bases and J by 1 base, with 16 bases between the two germline ends. The chain's CDR3 is CASSPLLGARTDTQYF. For the CDR3, the DNA is TGTGCCAGTAGTCCACTTTTGGGAGCCCGCACAGATACGCAGTATTTT.

V and J are TRBV28 and TRBJ1-1, with a tentative D call TRBD1 (5 bases). V was shortened by 5 bases and J by 4 bases, with 20 bases between the two germline ends. CDR1 MDHEN and CDR2 SYDVKM come from the germline V gene. The CDR3 covers 16 residues. CDR3 residues: CASSTLDTGPSTEAFF. The CDR3 coding sequence is TGTGCCAGCAGTACCCTAGATACAGGTCCCAGCACTGAAGCTTTCTTT. The full variable domain, with the rest looked up from reference TRBV28 and TRBJ1-1, is DVKVTQSSRYLVKRTGEKVFLECVQDMDHENMFWYRQDPGLGLRLIYFSYDVKMKEKGDIPEGYSVSREKKERFSLILESASTNQTSMYLCASSTLDTGPSTEAFFGQGTRLTVV.

The rearrangement links TRBV19 to TRBJ2-1; weak D call: TRBD2 (6 bases). The ends were cut back, 7 bases at V and 6 bases at J, with 19 bases in the middle. Germline loops: CDR1 LNHDA, CDR2 SQIVND (reference sequence). The CDR3 has 15 residues. CDR3 DNA: TGTGCCAGTACATGGCGGGGAGCCCTCGCCAATGAGCAGTTCTTC. Its translation is CASTWRGALANEQFF.

The chain uses TRBV12-2 and TRBJ2-2. TRBV12-2 is a known pseudogene. The CDR3 is 13 residues long. The CDR3 region has the DNA TGTGCAAGTCTCACGGACGGCACCGGGGAGCTGTTTTTT. Translated, it gives CASLTDGTGELFF.

This clone appeared once. V is TRBV5-6 and J is TRBJ1-2, with a weak D call TRBD1 (5 bases). CDR3 length: 14 amino acids. Germline CDR1 and CDR2: SGHDT and YYEEEE. Trimming removed 2 bases from V and 2 bases from J, with 10 bases in between. This chain's CDR3 is CASSFGRQNYGYTF. CDR3 sequence (DNA): TGTGCCAGCAGCTTTGGTCGACAGAACTATGGCTACACCTTC.

This clone was seen a handful of times. The chain has TRBV11-2 and TRBJ1-3; D remains unclear. Trimming removed 3 bases from V and 0 bases from J, with 12 bases in between. The CDR3 is 16 amino acids. Germline-derived CDR1 and CDR2 are SGHAT and FQNNGV. CDR3 bases: TGTGCCAGCAGCTTCGAGGGTACCAGCTCTGGAAACACCATATATTTT. This gives the protein CASSFEGTSSGNTIYF.

This clone was observed once. V is TRBV5-1 and J is TRBJ2-1, with 8 nucleotides matching TRBD2. Trimming took 4 bases from V and 6 from J; bases not matched to a gene: 12. Germline V CDR1 and CDR2: SGHRS, YFSETQ. The CDR3 sequence is 16 residues long. This CDR3 reads CASSVGGLAPSNEQFF. CDR3 sequence (DNA): TGCGCCAGCAGCGTCGGCGGACTAGCTCCTTCCAATGAGCAGTTCTTC.

The chain links TRBV11-2 to TRBJ1-2; 9 nucleotides align to TRBD1. The V gene's germline CDR1 is SGHAT and CDR2 FQNNGV. V was clipped by 1 base and J by 8 bases; unmatched bases: 11. There are 16 residues in the CDR3. The CDR3 spells CASSLAGTGPRRGYTF. DNA for the CDR3: TGTGCCAGCAGCTTAGCGGGGACAGGGCCCCGGCGCGGCTACACCTTC.